Presented here are 25 T cell receptor beta chains from one specimen sequenced in a study of T cell responses to AZD1222 COVID-19 vaccine. This table comes from immunoSEQ multiplex PCR, and its TCRdb copy is limited to in-frame clones, with some not included. Of more than 150,000 clones listed, about 86% are singletons. Here the sequenced sample was peripheral blood, taken on day 0 of AZD1222 vaccination. These receptors were collected from an adult in good health.

This chain links TRBV2 with TRBJ2-2; the D is unclear. Trimming removed 4 bases at V and 5 bases at J, with 11 bases between. The germline gives CDR1 SNHLY, CDR2 FYNNEI. The CDR3 consists of 14 residues. CDR3 loop: CASSGARNTGELFF. The CDR3 nucleotides read TGTGCCAGCAGTGGAGCTAGGAATACCGGGGAGCTGTTTTTT. Based on the CDR3 plus reference TRBV2 and TRBJ2-2, the full variable domain is EPEVTQTPSHQVTQMGQEVILRCVPISNHLYFYWYRQILGQKVEFLVSFYNNEISEKSEIFDDQFSVERPDGSNFTLKIRSTKLEDSAMYFCASSGARNTGELFFGEGSRLTVL.

The J gene is TRBJ2-2, the V gene TRBV5-6; D call uncertain. V lost 1 base and J lost 7, with 14 bases in between. This CDR3 region has 15 residues. The germline gives CDR1 SGHDT, CDR2 YYEEEE. The CDR3 DNA is TGTGCCAGCAGCTTGATCCGAGGACGCGGCGGGGAGCTGTTTTTT. This sequence encodes CASSLIRGRGGELFF.

This clone has a handful of counts. The chain has TRBV9 and TRBJ2-3; a possible D gene is TRBD2 (5 bases). CDR1 is SGDLS, CDR2 YYNGEE, per germline. The CDR3 is 16 amino acids. V dropped 0 bases and J dropped 0 bases, with 11 bases sitting between them. This CDR3 is CASSVGSGLSTDTQYF. CDR3 coding DNA: TGTGCCAGCAGCGTAGGAAGCGGACTGAGCACAGATACGCAGTATTTT.

This sequence joins TRBV18 and TRBJ1-1, with 8 bases that match TRBD1. Trimming at V came to 4 bases and at J to 0 bases, leaving 7 bases not matched to a gene. This CDR3 region has 16 residues. Germline V gives CDR1 KGHSH, CDR2 LQKENI. The DNA for the CDR3 is TGTGCCAGCTCACTAGGACAGGGCGGCGTGAACACTGAAGCTTTCTTT. Amino acids: CASSLGQGGVNTEAFF.

In nucleotides, the CDR3 is TGTGCCAGCAGCTTAACAAGGCTGGGGAAGACTGAAGCTTTCTTT. Translation gives CASSLTRLGKTEAFF. The chain carries TRBV7-2 and TRBJ1-1; D is uncertain. The germline V gene encodes CDR1 SGHTA and CDR2 FQGNSA. The CDR3 totals 15 residues. V was shortened by 2 bases and J by 5 bases, with 15 bases between the two germline ends.

The sample holds a few counts of this clone. The chain links TRBV4-2 to TRBJ2-1; D is undetermined. V lost 0 bases and J lost 9, with 12 bases in between. Germline values: CDR1 LGHNA, CDR2 YNFKEQ. The CDR3 is 14 residues long. CDR3 region: CASSQDAALVEQFF. In DNA form, the CDR3 reads TGTGCCAGCAGCCAAGACGCGGCGTTGGTTGAGCAGTTCTTC.

V usage is TRBV5-4 and J usage is TRBJ2-7; D is ambiguous. Deletions cut 4 bases from V and 10 bases from J, with 18 bases between. There are 13 residues in the CDR3. Germline CDR1 is SGHNT and CDR2 is YYREEE (reference sequence). The DNA of the CDR3 is TGTGCCAGCAGCCACCTTTTACAGCCGGAACAGTACTTC. As protein: CASSHLLQPEQYF.

J is TRBJ2-7 and V is TRBV7-2; no clear D gene. CDR1 SGHTA and CDR2 FQGNSA come from the germline V gene. V lost 4 bases and J 0 bases, leaving 7 bases between the germline ends. The CDR3 contains 13 residues. CDR3 DNA sequence: TGTGCCAGCAGCTCCCGCCTCTCCTACGAGCAGTACTTC. Translation gives CASSSRLSYEQYF.

This clone occurred a few times. CDR3 sequence (DNA): TGTGCCATCAGTGAGGTCCTAGCGGGAGACAATGAGCAGTTCTTC. Protein sequence: CAISEVLAGDNEQFF. The chain has TRBV10-3 and TRBJ2-1; TRBD2 agrees at 10 bases. With V trimmed by 2 bases and J by 5 bases, 3 bases remained unmatched. Germline CDR1 is ENHRY and CDR2 is SYGVKD. This CDR3 contains 15 residues.

This chain uses TRBV9 with TRBJ2-7, with D perhaps matching TRBD1 (5 bases). CDR3 length equals 14 residues. The V gene lost 4 bases and the J gene lost 3 bases, with 14 bases spanning the gap. Germline CDR1 reads SGDLS; CDR2 reads YYNGEE. Here the CDR3 reads CASSPQADLYEQYF. DNA for the CDR3: TGTGCCAGCAGCCCACAGGCGGACCTCTACGAGCAGTACTTC. Together with reference TRBV9 and TRBJ2-7, the CDR3 gives the full variable domain: DSGVTQTPKHLITATGQRVTLRCSPRSGDLSVYWYQQSLDQGLQFLIQYYNGEERAKGNILERFSAQQFPDLHSELNLSSLELGDSALYFCASSPQADLYEQYFGPGTRLTVT.

V and J are TRBV7-2 and TRBJ2-1; the D is unclear. The CDR3 consists of 15 residues. Deletions cut 0 bases from V and 8 bases from J, with 14 bases between. Germline loops: CDR1 SGHTA, CDR2 FQGNSA. In nucleotides, the CDR3 is TGTGCCAGCAGCTTAGCAGGGCAGGCGGTTGATGAGCAGTTCTTC. Protein product: CASSLAGQAVDEQFF.

J is TRBJ1-1 and V is TRBV7-3, with TRBD1 identical over 7 bases. CDR1 and CDR2 from the germline V gene are SGHTA and FQGTGA. The CDR3 contains 15 residues. J lost 2 bases, V lost 0 bases, and 3 bases had no gene match. The DNA for the CDR3 is TGTGCCAGCAGCTTAACAGGGACAGCCAACACTGAAGCTTTCTTT. Its protein product is CASSLTGTANTEAFF. Looking up the rest from reference TRBV7-3 and TRBJ1-1 gives the full variable domain: GAGVSQTPSNKVTEKGKYVELRCDPISGHTALYWYRQSLGQGPEFLIYFQGTGAADDSGLPNDRFFAVRPEGSVSTLKIQRTERGDSAVYLCASSLTGTANTEAFFGQGTRLTVV.

The chain links TRBV20-1 to TRBJ2-7; no reliable D call. Germline V gene sequence: CDR1 DFQATT, CDR2 SNEGSKA (reference sequence). Between the trimmed V and J ends, which lost 4 bases and 5 bases, there was a span of 6 bases. The CDR3 totals 10 residues. The chain's CDR3 is CSAIVDEQYF. The CDR3 region has the DNA TGCAGTGCTATAGTCGACGAGCAGTACTTC.

The chain's CDR3 is CASSDTSGSTEAFF. CDR3 bases: TGTGCCAGCAGTGATACATCGGGGAGCACTGAAGCTTTCTTT. The V gene is TRBV6-1, the J gene TRBJ1-1; D remains ambiguous. V dropped 3 bases and J dropped 4 bases, with 12 bases sitting between them. CDR1 MNHNS and CDR2 SASEGT come from the germline V gene. The CDR3 contains 14 residues.

V usage is TRBV6-5 and J usage is TRBJ1-6; D gene ambiguous. CDR1 is MNHEY and CDR2 is SVGAGI in the germline V gene. Between the trimmed V and J ends, which lost 2 bases and 14 bases, there was a span of 7 bases. The CDR3 covers 11 residues. CDR3 in DNA: TGTGCCAGCAGTTACCGGGGAGCCCTCCACTTT. This codes for CASSYRGALHF.

The chain combines TRBV5-4 with TRBJ1-6; a possible D gene is TRBD1 (5 bases). Trimming pared 2 bases from V and 5 bases from J, leaving 11 bases between. Looked up from germline, CDR1 is SGHNT and CDR2 is YYREEE (reference sequence). CDR3 length equals 15 residues. CDR3 bases: TGTGCCAGCAGCTTCTTCGGGACTGATAATTCACCCCTCCACTTT. Translated: CASSFFGTDNSPLHF. The entire variable domain, with the rest obtained from reference TRBV5-4 and TRBJ1-6, is as follows: ETGVTQSPTHLIKTRGQQVTLRCSSQSGHNTVSWYQQALGQGPQFIFQYYREEENGRGNFPPRFSGLQFPNYSSELNVNALELDDSALYLCASSFFGTDNSPLHFGNGTRLTVT.

The chain recombines TRBV9 with TRBJ2-7; 13 bases match TRBD2. With 3 bases clipped from V and 4 bases from J, the junction kept 10 bases outside the gene matches. This CDR3 has 17 amino acids. Germline V gene data show CDR1 as SGDLS and CDR2 as YYNGEE. CDR3 in DNA: TGTGCCAGCAGCGGAGGGGGGACTAGCGGGATAGGGTACGAGCAGTACTTC. Protein product: CASSGGGTSGIGYEQYF.

The chain employs TRBV7-2 and TRBJ1-6; D not certain. CDR1 is SGHTA and CDR2 is FQGNSA in the germline V gene. CDR3 length: 13 residues. Trimming removed 1 base at V and 10 bases at J, with 8 bases between. The CDR3 sequence: CASSLESLSPLHF. The CDR3 bases are TGTGCCAGCAGCTTAGAGTCTCTCTCACCCCTCCACTTT. Together with reference TRBV7-2 and TRBJ1-6, the CDR3 gives the full variable domain: GAGVSQSPSNKVTEKGKDVELRCDPISGHTALYWYRQSLGQGLEFLIYFQGNSAPDKSGLPSDRFSAERTGGSVSTLTIQRTQQEDSAVYLCASSLESLSPLHFGNGTRLTVT.

The chain recombines TRBV27 with TRBJ2-1, with a weak D call TRBD1 (5 bases). V lost 1 base and J lost 2, with 12 bases in between. The length of the CDR3 is 16 residues. Germline V gene data show CDR1 as MNHEY and CDR2 as SMNVEV (reference sequence). The CDR3 bases are TGTGCCAGCAGTTTATGGTTAGGGGCAACCTACAATGAGCAGTTCTTC. It codes for CASSLWLGATYNEQFF.

The gene calls are TRBV2 and TRBJ1-5; D unresolved. CDR3 length: 12 amino acids. Germline CDR1 SNHLY, CDR2 FYNNEI. With 6 bases removed from V and 6 bases from J, the gap between germline ends came to 9 bases. The CDR3 loop is CASRREPQPQHF. CDR3 DNA: TGTGCCAGCAGGAGGGAACCTCAGCCCCAGCATTTT. Filled out from reference TRBV2 and TRBJ1-5, the complete variable domain reads EPEVTQTPSHQVTQMGQEVILRCVPISNHLYFYWYRQILGQKVEFLVSFYNNEISEKSEIFDDQFSVERPDGSNFTLKIRSTKLEDSAMYFCASRREPQPQHFGDGTRLSIL.

DNA of the CDR3: TGTGCCAGCAGCACCTACAGGGGACTTGGCTACACCTTC. Amino acids: CASSTYRGLGYTF. This chain joins TRBV7-9 and TRBJ1-2; 7 bases map to TRBD1. Germline CDR1 reads SEHNR; CDR2 reads FQNEAQ (reference sequence). The CDR3 runs 13 residues. V was clipped by 5 bases and J by 7 bases; unmatched bases: 7.

V gene TRBV3-1 (or the pseudogene TRBV3-2) combines with J gene TRBJ2-7, with D hard to call. Germline V gene lookup returns CDR1 LGHDT and CDR2 YNNKEL (reference sequence). V lost 2 bases, J lost 2 bases, and 7 bases lay in between. The length of the CDR3 is 13 residues. The CDR3: CASSQTAAYEQYF. The CDR3 DNA follows: TGTGCCAGCAGCCAAACAGCAGCCTACGAGCAGTACTTC.

The gene calls are TRBV18 and TRBJ2-1, with 11 bases lining up with TRBD2. Germline assignment: CDR1 KGHSH and CDR2 LQKENI. The CDR3 runs 16 residues. Trimming took 4 bases from V and 9 from J; bases not matched to a gene: 11. CDR3 in amino acids: CASSQRASGRPGEQFF. The CDR3 DNA follows: TGTGCCAGCTCACAACGAGCTAGCGGGAGGCCGGGTGAGCAGTTCTTC.

This clone has a handful of counts. This chain joins TRBV7-2 and TRBJ1-5; TRBD1 might be the D (6 bases). Trimming pared 5 bases from V and 1 base from J, leaving 15 bases between. Germline V gene data show CDR1 as SGHTA and CDR2 as FQGNSA. This CDR3 has 16 amino acids. CDR3 sequence: CASSPRGGSSNQPQHF. In DNA form, the CDR3 reads TGTGCCAGCAGCCCACGGGGGGGCTCAAGCAATCAGCCCCAGCATTTT.

This chain links TRBV5-1 with TRBJ1-2; TRBD1 matches 9 bases. The J segment lost 4 bases and the V segment lost 4 bases, leaving 11 bases of the junction unmatched. The germline V gene encodes CDR1 SGHRS and CDR2 YFSETQ. This CDR3 has 16 amino acids. CDR3 loop: CASSPGTGSEVYGYTF. The CDR3 DNA reads TGCGCCAGCAGCCCGGGGACAGGGTCGGAGGTCTATGGCTACACCTTC.